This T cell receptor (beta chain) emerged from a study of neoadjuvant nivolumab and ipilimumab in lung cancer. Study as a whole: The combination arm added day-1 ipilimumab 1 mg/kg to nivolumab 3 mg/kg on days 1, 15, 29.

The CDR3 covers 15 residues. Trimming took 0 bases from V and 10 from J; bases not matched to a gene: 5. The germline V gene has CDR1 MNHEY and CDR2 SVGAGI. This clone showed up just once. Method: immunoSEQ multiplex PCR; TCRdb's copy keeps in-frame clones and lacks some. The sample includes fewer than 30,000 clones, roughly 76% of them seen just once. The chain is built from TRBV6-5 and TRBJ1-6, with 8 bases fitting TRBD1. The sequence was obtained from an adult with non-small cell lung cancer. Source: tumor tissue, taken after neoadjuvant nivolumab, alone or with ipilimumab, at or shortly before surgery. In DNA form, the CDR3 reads TGTGCCAGCAGTTACTCCGACAGGGGTGGATCACCCCTCCACTTT. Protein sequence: CASSYSDRGGSPLHF.